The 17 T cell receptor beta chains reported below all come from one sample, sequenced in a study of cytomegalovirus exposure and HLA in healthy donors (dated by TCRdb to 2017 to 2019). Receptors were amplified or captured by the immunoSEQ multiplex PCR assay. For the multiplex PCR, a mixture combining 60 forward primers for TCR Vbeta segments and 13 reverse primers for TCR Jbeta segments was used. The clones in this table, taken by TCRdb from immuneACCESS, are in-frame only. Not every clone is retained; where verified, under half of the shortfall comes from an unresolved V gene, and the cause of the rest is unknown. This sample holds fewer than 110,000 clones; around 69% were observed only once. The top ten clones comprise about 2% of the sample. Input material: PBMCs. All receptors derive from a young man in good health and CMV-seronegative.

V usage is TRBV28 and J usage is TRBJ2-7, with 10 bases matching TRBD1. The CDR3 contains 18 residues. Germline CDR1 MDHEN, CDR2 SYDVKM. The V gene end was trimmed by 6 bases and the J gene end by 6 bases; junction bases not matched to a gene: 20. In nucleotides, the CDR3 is TGTGCCAGCAGCATTATCCCTCCGGGACAGGGGCTCTCTACCGAGCAGTACTTC. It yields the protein CASSIIPPGQGLSTEQYF.

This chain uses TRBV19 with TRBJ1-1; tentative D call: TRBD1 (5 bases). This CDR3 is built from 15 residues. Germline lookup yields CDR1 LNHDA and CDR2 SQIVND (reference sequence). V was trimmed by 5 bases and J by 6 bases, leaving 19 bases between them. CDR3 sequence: CASSDDRLKQAEAFF. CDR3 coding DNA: TGTGCCAGTAGTGACGACCGGCTTAAACAGGCTGAAGCTTTCTTT. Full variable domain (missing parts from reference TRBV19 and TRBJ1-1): DGGITQSPKYLFRKEGQNVTLSCEQNLNHDAMYWYRQDPGQGLRLIYYSQIVNDFQKGDIAEGYSVSREKKESFPLTVTSAQKNPTAFYLCASSDDRLKQAEAFFGQGTRLTVV.

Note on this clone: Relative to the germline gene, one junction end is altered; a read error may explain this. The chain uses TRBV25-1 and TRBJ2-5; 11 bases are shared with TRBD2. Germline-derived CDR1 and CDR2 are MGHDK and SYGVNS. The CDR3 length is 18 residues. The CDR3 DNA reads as TGTGCCAGCAGCGAATCGGATATGGGGCTAGCGGGAGGCGAGACCCAGTACTTC. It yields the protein CASSESDMGLAGGETQYF.

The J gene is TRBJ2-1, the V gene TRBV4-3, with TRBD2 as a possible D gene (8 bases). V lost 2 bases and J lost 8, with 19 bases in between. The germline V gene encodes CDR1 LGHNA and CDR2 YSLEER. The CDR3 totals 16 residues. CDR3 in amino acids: CASSQHGGEGADEQFF. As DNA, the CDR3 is TGCGCCAGCAGCCAACACGGGGGGGAGGGGGCAGATGAGCAGTTCTTC.

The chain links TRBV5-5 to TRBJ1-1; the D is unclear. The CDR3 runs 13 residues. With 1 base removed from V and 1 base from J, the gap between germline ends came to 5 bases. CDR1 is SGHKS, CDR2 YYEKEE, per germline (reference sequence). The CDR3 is CASSLSPNTEAFF. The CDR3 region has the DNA TGTGCCAGCAGCTTGAGCCCGAACACTGAAGCTTTCTTT.

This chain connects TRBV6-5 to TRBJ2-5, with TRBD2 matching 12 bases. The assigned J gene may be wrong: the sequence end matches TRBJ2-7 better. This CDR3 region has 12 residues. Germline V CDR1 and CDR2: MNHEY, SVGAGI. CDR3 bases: TGTGCCAGCGGACTAGCGGGGTACGAGCAGTACTTC. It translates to CASGLAGYEQYF.

CDR3 nucleotides: TGTGCCAGCAGCCAGGCGCTCGGACAGGGCTCCTACGAGCAGTACTTC. The encoded protein is CASSQALGQGSYEQYF. The chain uses TRBV4-2 and TRBJ2-7, with TRBD1 identical over 8 bases. The trim removed 3 bases at V and 0 bases at J, leaving 7 bases unmatched. This CDR3 is built from 16 residues. CDR1 is LGHNA, CDR2 YNFKEQ, per germline.

The CDR3 loop reads CASSFRQGALGSPLHF. The CDR3, as DNA: TGTGCCAGCAGTTTTAGACAGGGGGCGCTGGGTTCACCCCTCCACTTT. J is TRBJ1-6 and V is TRBV28, with 10 bases lining up with TRBD1. The CDR3 spans 16 residues. V shed 3 bases and J 9 bases; nucleotides not matched to a gene: 8. Germline-derived CDR1 and CDR2 are MDHEN and SYDVKM.

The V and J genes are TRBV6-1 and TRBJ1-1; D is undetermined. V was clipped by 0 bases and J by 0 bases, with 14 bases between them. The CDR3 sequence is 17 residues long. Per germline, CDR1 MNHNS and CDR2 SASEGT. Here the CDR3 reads CASSEAPPGRLNTEAFF. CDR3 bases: TGTGCCAGCAGTGAAGCTCCCCCGGGGAGATTGAACACTGAAGCTTTCTTT.

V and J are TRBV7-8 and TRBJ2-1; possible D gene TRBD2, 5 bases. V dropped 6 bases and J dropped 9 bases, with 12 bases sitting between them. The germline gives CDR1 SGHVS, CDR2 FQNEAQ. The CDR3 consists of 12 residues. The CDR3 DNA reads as TGTGCCAGCAGTCTTAGCGTTATTGAGCAGTTCTTC. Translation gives CASSLSVIEQFF.

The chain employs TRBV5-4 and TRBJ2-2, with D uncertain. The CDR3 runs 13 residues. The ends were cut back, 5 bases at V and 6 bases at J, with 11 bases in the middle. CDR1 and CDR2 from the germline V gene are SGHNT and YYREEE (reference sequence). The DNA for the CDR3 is TGTGCCAGCAGTTACTCGAGCGCCGGGGAGCTGTTTTTT. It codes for CASSYSSAGELFF.

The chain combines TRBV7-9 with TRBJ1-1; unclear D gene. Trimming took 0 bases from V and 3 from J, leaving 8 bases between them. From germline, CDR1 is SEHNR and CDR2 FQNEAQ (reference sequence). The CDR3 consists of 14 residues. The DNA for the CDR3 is TGTGCCAGCAGCTTAGCCCGGGGTTACACTGAAGCTTTCTTT. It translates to CASSLARGYTEAFF.

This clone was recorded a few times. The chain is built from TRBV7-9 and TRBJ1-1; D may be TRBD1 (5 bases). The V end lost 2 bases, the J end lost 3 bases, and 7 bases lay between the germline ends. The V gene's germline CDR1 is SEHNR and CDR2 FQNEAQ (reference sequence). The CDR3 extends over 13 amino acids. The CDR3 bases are TGTGCCAGCAGCTTAAAAGGGGACACTGAAGCTTTCTTT. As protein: CASSLKGDTEAFF.

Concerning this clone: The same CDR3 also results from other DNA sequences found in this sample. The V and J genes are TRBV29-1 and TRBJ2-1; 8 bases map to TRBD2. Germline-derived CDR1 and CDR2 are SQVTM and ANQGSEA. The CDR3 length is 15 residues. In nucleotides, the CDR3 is TGCAGTGCTGGGAGCGGGGGCGCCCCCTACAATGAGCAGTTCTTC. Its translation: CSAGSGGAPYNEQFF.

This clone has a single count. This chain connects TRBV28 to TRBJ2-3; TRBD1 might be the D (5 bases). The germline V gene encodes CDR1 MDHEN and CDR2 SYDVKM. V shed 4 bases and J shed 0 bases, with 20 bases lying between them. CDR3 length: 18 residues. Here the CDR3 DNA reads TGTGCCAGCAGTTACCAGGGCTGGAGCCTATCTAGCACAGATACGCAGTATTTT. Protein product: CASSYQGWSLSSTDTQYF.

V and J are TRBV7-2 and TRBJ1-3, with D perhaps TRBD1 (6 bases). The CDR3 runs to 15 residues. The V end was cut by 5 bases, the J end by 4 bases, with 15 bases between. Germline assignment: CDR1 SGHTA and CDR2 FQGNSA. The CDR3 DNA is TGTGCCAGCAGCAAACGGACAGTAAGGGGAAACACCATATATTTT. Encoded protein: CASSKRTVRGNTIYF. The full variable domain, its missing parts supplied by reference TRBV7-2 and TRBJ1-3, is GAGVSQSPSNKVTEKGKDVELRCDPISGHTALYWYRQSLGQGLEFLIYFQGNSAPDKSGLPSDRFSAERTGGSVSTLTIQRTQQEDSAVYLCASSKRTVRGNTIYFGEGSWLTVV.

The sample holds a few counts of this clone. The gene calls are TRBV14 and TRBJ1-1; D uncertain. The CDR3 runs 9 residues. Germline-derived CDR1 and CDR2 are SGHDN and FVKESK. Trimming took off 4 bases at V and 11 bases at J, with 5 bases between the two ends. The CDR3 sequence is CASSPFAFF. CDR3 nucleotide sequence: TGTGCCAGCAGCCCCTTCGCTTTCTTT.